Listed below are T cell receptor beta chains from one sample, sequenced in a study of blood T cell repertoires in COVID-19. Repertoires were generated with immunoSEQ multiplex PCR, while TCRdb's copy carries only in-frame clones and drops some. This sample carries about 140,000 clones, roughly 85% of them seen once, and the ten largest clones take 5%. The specimen sequenced was peripheral blood. These receptor sequences come from a human donor in a cohort sampled during active COVID-19. CDR3s include the opening cysteine and the closing phenylalanine or tryptophan. The D gene is left open where the match is weak. A row's size may be missing; if present it is once, few, many or a size class.

size	V	D	J	CDR3	DNA
.	TRBV4-2	TRBD2	TRBJ2-1	CASSPLGTSGSWNEQFF	TGTGCCAGCAGCCCCCTCGGGACTAGCGGGAGTTGGAATGAGCAGTTCTTC
.	TRBV2	TRBD1	TRBJ2-4	CASRGTGMRGYIQYF	TGTGCCAGCAGGGGGACAGGGATGAGGGGTTACATTCAGTACTTC
once	TRBV5-1	.	TRBJ1-1	CASSLSMREGTEAFF	TGCGCCAGCAGCTTGAGCATGCGGGAAGGCACTGAAGCTTTCTTT
.	TRBV7-2	.	TRBJ2-2	CASSSRLPHTGELFF	TGTGCCAGCAGCTCAAGACTACCGCACACCGGGGAGCTGTTTTTT
.	TRBV6-1	TRBD1	TRBJ1-5	CASSVWQGAVNQPQHF	TGTGCCAGCAGTGTTTGGCAGGGGGCGGTCAATCAGCCCCAGCATTTT
.	TRBV3-1/TRBV3-2	.	TRBJ1-4	CASSQGAEKLFF	TGTGCCAGCAGCCAAGGGGCCGAAAAACTGTTTTTT
.	TRBV6-5	.	TRBJ2-7	CASSYPGAYEQYF	TGTGCCAGCAGTTACCCAGGGGCCTACGAGCAGTACTTC
.	TRBV3-1/TRBV3-2	.	TRBJ2-2	CASSLTGVRGGELFF	TGTGCCAGCAGCCTCACGGGAGTACGGGGCGGGGAGCTGTTTTTT
.	TRBV5-4	.	TRBJ1-4	CASSLDRATANEKLFF	TGTGCCAGCAGCTTGGACAGGGCTACGGCTAATGAAAAACTGTTTTTT
once	TRBV7-7	TRBD2	TRBJ2-7	CASSQGLAGGYEQYF	TGTGCTAGCAGCCAAGGACTAGCGGGAGGGTACGAGCAGTACTTC
.	TRBV18	TRBD1	TRBJ1-1	CASSPQAGGSTEAFF	TGTGCCAGCTCACCCCAGGCAGGGGGAAGCACTGAAGCTTTCTTT
.	TRBV23-1	TRBD2	TRBJ2-1	CATLQGASGQRDEQFF	TGCGCCACCCTTCAAGGGGCTAGCGGGCAAAGGGATGAGCAGTTCTTC
.	TRBV7-8	.	TRBJ1-3	CASSLVPGSSGNTIYF	TGTGCCAGCAGCTTAGTGCCGGGATCCTCTGGAAACACCATATATTTT
many	TRBV30	TRBD1	TRBJ1-2	CACRRQGVNYGYTF	TGTGCCTGTCGACGACAGGGGGTTAACTATGGCTACACCTTC
.	TRBV6-1	.	TRBJ1-6	CASSDPGVTNSPLHF	TGTGCCAGCAGTGACCCGGGGGTGACCAATTCACCCCTCCACTTT